The clone carrying this TCR beta chain was seen only once. The antigen remains unidentified. The data originate from a study of cytomegalovirus exposure and HLA in healthy donors. Study results and caveats: Roughly even sequencing depth across donors was the assumption behind the presence/absence analyses. The productive fraction for most TCR beta V segments was about 87% or about 30% in an earlier analysis.

CDR1 and CDR2 (germline): LNHDA, SQIVND (reference sequence). The V and J ends lost 3 bases and 6 bases respectively, with 9 bases between them. The CDR3 is 13 amino acids. The PCR used 60 Vbeta and 13 Jbeta primers. TCRdb's copy holds only in-frame clones and misses some; the assay was immunoSEQ multiplex PCR. The sample carries approximately 160,000 clones, 82% recorded once. Sequenced input: PBMCs. This clonotype was obtained from a girl aged 5-17 years in good health and CMV-seropositive. The rearrangement uses TRBV19 and TRBJ1-5; D is possibly TRBD1 (5 bases). CDR3 DNA: TGTGCCAGTAGTATGGCAGGGCCTCAGCCCCAGCATTTT. It yields the protein CASSMAGPQPQHF.